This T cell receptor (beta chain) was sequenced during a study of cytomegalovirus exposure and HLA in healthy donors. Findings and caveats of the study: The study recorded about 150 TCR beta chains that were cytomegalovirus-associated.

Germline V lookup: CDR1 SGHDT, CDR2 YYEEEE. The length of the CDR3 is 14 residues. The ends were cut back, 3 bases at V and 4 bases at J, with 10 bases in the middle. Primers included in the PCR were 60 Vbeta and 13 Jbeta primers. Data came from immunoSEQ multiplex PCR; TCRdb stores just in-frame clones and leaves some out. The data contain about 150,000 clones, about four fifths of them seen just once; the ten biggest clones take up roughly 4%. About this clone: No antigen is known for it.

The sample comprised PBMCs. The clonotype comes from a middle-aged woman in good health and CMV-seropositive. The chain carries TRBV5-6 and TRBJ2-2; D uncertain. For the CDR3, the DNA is TGTGCCAGCAGCTCCGATCGGGTCACCGGGGAGCTGTTTTTT. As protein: CASSSDRVTGELFF. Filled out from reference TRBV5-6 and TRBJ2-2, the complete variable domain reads DAGVTQSPTHLIKTRGQQVTLRCSPKSGHDTVSWYQQALGQGPQFIFQYYEEEERQRGNFPDRFSGHQFPNYSSELNVNALLLGDSALYLCASSSDRVTGELFFGEGSRLTVL.